The 17 T cell receptor beta chains below were found in one sample sequenced in a study of tumor-infiltrating lymphocytes in primary liver carcinoma. Extraction of RNA together with DNA used 20-30 mg of unsorted bulk tissue. The template, roughly 0.45 ug total RNA, yielded TCR beta cDNA made with a constant-region primer. Researchers made the TCR beta libraries by running three nested multiplex PCR rounds with slightly modified ARM-PCR. A C-beta reverse primer was combined with TRBV1-TRBV30 forward primers in the first two PCR rounds, and each round had about 10 cycles. Via MiXCR, TCRdb re-called the multiplex PCR reads, giving one row per CDR3 protein. The data show some 180,000 distinct CDR3 sequences, around four fifths seen once. The sequenced material came from tumor tissue from primary liver carcinoma. These receptor sequences come from a middle-aged man with primary liver carcinoma and hepatitis B virus infection.

This clonotype was observed a few times. The chain carries TRBV7-9 and TRBJ1-1; D perhaps matches TRBD1 (5 bases). CDR1 is SEHNR and CDR2 is FQNEAQ in the germline V gene (reference sequence). The ends were cut back, 5 bases at V and 3 bases at J, with 10 bases in the middle. The CDR3 is 13 amino acids. CDR3 residues: CASSLIGDTEAFF. The DNA of the CDR3 is TGTGCCAGCAGCCTTATAGGGGACACTGAAGCTTTCTTT.

With regard to this clonotype: The junction differs from germline at one of its ends, possibly a read error. The genes are TRBV6-5 and TRBJ1-1; TRBD1 aligns across 7 bases. Germline V gives CDR1 MNHEY, CDR2 SVGAGI. The CDR3 is 13 amino acids. This CDR3 reads CGVQQGRNTEAFF. Written as DNA, the CDR3 is TGTGGCGTACAACAGGGGCGGAACACTGAAGCATTCTTT.

Notes on this clonotype: The junction departs from germline at one end; a sequencing error may be responsible. The J gene is TRBJ1-2, the V gene TRBV6-5; a weak D match, TRBD1 (6 bases). The CDR3 is made up of 12 amino acids. The germline CDR1 and CDR2 sequences are MNHEY and SVGAGI. The CDR3 nucleotides read TGTGCTAGCAGAGAGACAGGAGGAGGCTACATCTTC. This codes for CASRETGGGYIF.

J is TRBJ2-1 and V is TRBV11-2; D is possibly TRBD1 (5 bases). The CDR3 is made up of 17 amino acids. Germline loops: CDR1 SGHAT, CDR2 FQNNGV. V was shortened by 0 bases and J by 16 bases, with 28 bases between the two germline ends. The CDR3 region has the DNA TGTGCCAGCAGCTTAGATAGGGGCGGTAGGTTCTACAATGAGCTCTTCTTC. Its translation is CASSLDRGGRFYNELFF.

Comments on this clonotype: A junction boundary mismatches the germline segment, possibly from a read error. The chain joins TRBV14 to TRBJ2-1; D is unresolved. Germline V lookup: CDR1 SGHDN, CDR2 FVKESK. This CDR3 region has 14 residues. CDR3 region: CANSQGRASREQFF. For the CDR3, the DNA is TGTGCCAACAGCCAAGGAAGGGCGTCGAGGGAGCAGTTCTTC.

Regarding this clonotype: The junction does not match germline at one end; this may be a read error. The rearrangement uses TRBV5-1 and TRBJ2-5; D gene uncertain. This CDR3 contains 11 residues. Germline V gene lookup returns CDR1 SGHRS and CDR2 YFSETQ. CDR3 nucleotides: TGCACCAGCAGCTTAGACAAGACCCAGTACTTC. It encodes CTSSLDKTQYF.

Notes on this clonotype: A junction end diverges from the germline sequence, so it may reflect a read error. The rearrangement links TRBV6-6 to TRBJ1-2; D unresolved. CDR1 MNHNY and CDR2 SVGAGI come from the germline V gene (reference sequence). The CDR3 is made up of 13 amino acids. The CDR3, as DNA: TGTGCCAGCAGTTATTGGAGGCAGGTTGGCAACACCTTC. Residues: CASSYWRQVGNTF.

Details on this clonotype: A read error may produce the germline difference seen at one junction end. The chain combines TRBV2 with TRBJ2-1; 9 positions match TRBD1. Per the germline V gene, CDR1 is SNHLY and CDR2 is FYNNEI. The CDR3 runs to 13 residues. As DNA, the CDR3 is TGTACCAGCACCAGGGACAGGGAGAATGGGCAGTTCTTC. Translating it yields CTSTRDRENGQFF.

On this clonotype: Mismatch with germline at one junction end may stem from a read error. V gene TRBV12-3 or TRBV12-4 combines with J gene TRBJ2-6, with D unresolved. This CDR3 is built from 13 residues. The CDR3 nucleotides read TGTGCCAGCAGCCTAAATTACACCAACGTCCTGAATTTC. Translated, it gives CASSLNYTNVLNF.

A word on this clonotype: This could be a read error, since a much larger clone is one nucleotide away. This sequence joins TRBV20-1 and TRBJ2-5; possibly TRBD1 or TRBD2 for D (6 bases each). The CDR3 is made up of 12 amino acids. Deletions cut 4 bases from V and 5 bases from J, with 11 bases between. Germline V gene data show CDR1 as DFQATT and CDR2 as SNEGSKA (reference sequence). The CDR3 is CSANSGAETQYF. DNA of the CDR3: TGCAGTGCTAACTCGGGGGCGGAGACCCAGTACTTC.

As regards this clonotype: No conserved phenylalanine or tryptophan ends this CDR3, so it is likely a read error. CDR3 sequence reads: CANRATPDNEQFY. In DNA form, the CDR3 reads TGTGCAAACCGGGCGACTCCAGACAATGAGCAGTTCTAC. This chain connects TRBV10-3 to TRBJ2-1; the D is unclear. CDR3 size: 13 residues. Looked up from germline, CDR1 is ENHRY and CDR2 is SYGVKD.

With respect to this clonotype: The junction shows a germline mismatch at one end, possibly a read error. This CDR3 is CAGTGTGGAGANVSTF. Written as DNA, the CDR3 is TGTGCCGGTACCGGGACAGGGGGTGCTGGGGCCAACGTCTCGACATTC. This chain uses TRBV6-1 with TRBJ2-6; TRBD1 matches 11 bases. CDR1 MNHNS and CDR2 SASEGT come from the germline V gene. The CDR3 has 16 residues.

Turning to this clonotype: A read error may produce the germline difference seen at one junction end. The chain is built from TRBV5-4 and TRBJ2-5; 10 bases agree with TRBD1. The CDR3 covers 16 residues. In germline, CDR1 is SGHNT, CDR2 YYREEE (reference sequence). CDR3 DNA sequence: TGTACCAGCAGCACAAAGACAGGGGACAGGGGAGAGACCCAGTACTTC. Amino acids: CTSSTKTGDRGETQYF.

To note about this clonotype: A clone one base away is much larger, so this may be a read error. The chain uses TRBV28 and TRBJ2-3; 9 nucleotides align to TRBD2. The CDR3 runs to 14 residues. The germline gives CDR1 MDHEN, CDR2 SYDVKM. The V segment lost 10 bases and the J segment 6 bases; nucleotides outside the gene matches: 11. In DNA form, the CDR3 reads TGTGCCATCGAAGCGGGAGGCATTCAGGATACGCAGTATTTT. It yields the protein CAIEAGGIQDTQYF. The full variable domain, rest sourced from reference TRBV28 and TRBJ2-3, is DVKVTQSSRYLVKRTGEKVFLECVQDMDHENMFWYRQDPGLGLRLIYFSYDVKMKEKGDIPEGYSVSREKKERFSLILESASTNQTSMYLCAIEAGGIQDTQYFGPGTRLTVL.

Notes on this clonotype: Relative to the germline gene, one junction end is altered; a read error may explain this. This chain uses TRBV4-1 with TRBJ2-5, with 9 positions matching TRBD1. Germline V gene lookup returns CDR1 MGHRA and CDR2 YSYEKL. CDR3 length equals 16 residues. CDR3 residues: CASSQRDRGLIETQYF. CDR3 DNA sequence: TGCGCCAGCAGCCAACGAGACAGGGGGTTGATAGAGACTCAGTACTTC.

The chain couples TRBV6-1 to TRBJ2-3; 8 positions agree with TRBD1. From germline, CDR1 is MNHNS and CDR2 SASEGT. Trimming took 6 bases from V and 4 from J; bases not matched to a gene: 12. The CDR3 length is 16 residues. CDR3 sequence reads: CASSPEWTGLADTQYF. The DNA of the CDR3 is TGTGCCAGCAGCCCAGAATGGACAGGGCTTGCAGATACGCAGTATTTT.

The gene calls are TRBV11-2 and TRBJ2-6, with D perhaps matching TRBD1 or TRBD2 (5 bases each). Germline CDR1 reads SGHAT; CDR2 reads FQNNGV. The CDR3 loop spans 15 amino acids. Written as DNA, the CDR3 is TGTACTACCCAGCGGCCGCGCTCTGGGGCCATCGTTCTGACTTTC. Translated: CTTQRPRSGAIVLTF.